This is a list of T cell receptor beta chains from one sample in a study of T-cell memory formation after mild COVID-19. One entry per CDR3 protein results from TCRdb running MiXCR on the 5' RACE reads. The sample has 350,000 or so distinct CDR3 sequences; approximately 12% are singletons. The sample consisted of PBMCs or a T cell subset sorted from them (not recorded which). The receptors shown here come from a man between 18 and 35 years old who had mild COVID-19 (a few samples of this study predate the infection). Cell type and time point are not known. CDR3s include the opening cysteine and the closing phenylalanine or tryptophan. D genes are given only for firm matches. Not every row has a clone size; where given, it reads once, few, many or a size class.

v_call	clone_size	j_call	d_call	cdr3_nt	cdr3_aa
TRBV4-3	few	TRBJ2-2	TRBD1	TGCGCCAGCAGCCTCGACAGGGACACCGGGGAGCTGTTTTTT	CASSLDRDTGELFF
TRBV10-3	.	TRBJ2-1	TRBD1	TGTGCCATCAGTACTCTAACAGGGGGCAATGAGCAGTTCTTC	CAISTLTGGNEQFF
TRBV12-3/TRBV12-4	many	TRBJ1-1	.	TGTGCCAGCAGTTTTGGTGGGACGGTAAACACTGAAGCTTTCTTT	CASSFGGTVNTEAFF
TRBV20-1	.	TRBJ2-7	.	TGCAGTGCTAGAGAAACCGGCAGCTCCTACGAGCAGTACTTC	CSARETGSSYEQYF
TRBV12-3/TRBV12-4	.	TRBJ1-2	.	TGTGCCAGCCGCTGGATTCCTCGGGACTATGGCTACACCTTC	CASRWIPRDYGYTF
TRBV7-8	few	TRBJ2-2	TRBD2	TGTGCCAGCAGCTTAAGTTTCGGACTAGCCACCGGGGAGCTGTTTTTT	CASSLSFGLATGELFF
TRBV20-1	.	TRBJ1-1	.	TGCAGTGCCGCAGGGGTCAAGAACACTGAAGCTTTCTTT	CSAAGVKNTEAFF
TRBV6-5	.	TRBJ2-2	.	TGTGCCAGCAGTTACTCGGTCATACCTGTCAACACCGGGGAGCTGTTTTTT	CASSYSVIPVNTGELFF
TRBV7-2	few	TRBJ2-4	.	TGTGCCAGCAGCTTACAAGGGTCAGACATTCAGTACTTC	CASSLQGSDIQYF
TRBV2	few	TRBJ2-7	TRBD2	TGTGCCAGCAGTGACCCGGGGACTAGCGGGGAGAGATCGCAGTACTTC	CASSDPGTSGERSQYF